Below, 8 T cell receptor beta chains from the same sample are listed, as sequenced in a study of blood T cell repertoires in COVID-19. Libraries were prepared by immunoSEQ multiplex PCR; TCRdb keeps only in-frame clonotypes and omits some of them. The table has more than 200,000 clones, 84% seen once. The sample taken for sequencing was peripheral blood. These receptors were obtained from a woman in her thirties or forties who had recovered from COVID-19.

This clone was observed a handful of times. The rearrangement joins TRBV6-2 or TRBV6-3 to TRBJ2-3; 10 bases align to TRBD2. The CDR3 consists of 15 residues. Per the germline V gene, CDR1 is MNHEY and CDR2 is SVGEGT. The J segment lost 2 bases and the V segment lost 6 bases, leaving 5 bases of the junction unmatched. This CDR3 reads CASSLTSGDTDTQYF. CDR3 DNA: TGTGCCAGCAGCCTAACTAGCGGGGACACAGATACGCAGTATTTT.

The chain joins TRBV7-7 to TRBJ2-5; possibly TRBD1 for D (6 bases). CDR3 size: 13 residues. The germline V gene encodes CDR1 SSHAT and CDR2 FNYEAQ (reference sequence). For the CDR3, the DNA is TGTGCTACCCGAGTAGCACAGGGCGAGACCCAGTACTTC. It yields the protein CATRVAQGETQYF. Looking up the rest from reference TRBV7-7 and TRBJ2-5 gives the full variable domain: GAGVSQSPRYKVTKRGQDVTLRCDPISSHATLYWYQQALGQGPEFLTYFNYEAQPDKSGLPSDRFSAERPEGSISTLTIQRTEQRDSAMYRCATRVAQGETQYFGPGTRLLVL.

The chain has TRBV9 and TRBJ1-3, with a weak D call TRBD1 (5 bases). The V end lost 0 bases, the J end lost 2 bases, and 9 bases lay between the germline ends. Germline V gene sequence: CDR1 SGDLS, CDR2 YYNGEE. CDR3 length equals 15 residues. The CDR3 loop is CASSVVGQAGNTIYF. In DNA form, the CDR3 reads TGTGCCAGCAGCGTAGTGGGGCAGGCTGGAAACACCATATATTTT.

CDR3 region: CASRGTGHQPQHF. In DNA, the CDR3 is TGTGCCAGCAGGGGGACAGGCCATCAGCCCCAGCATTTT. The rearrangement uses TRBV6-5 and TRBJ1-5; the match to TRBD1 covers 8 bases. CDR3 length equals 13 residues. From germline, CDR1 is MNHEY and CDR2 SVGAGI. With 6 bases clipped from V and 5 bases from J, the junction kept 3 bases outside the gene matches.

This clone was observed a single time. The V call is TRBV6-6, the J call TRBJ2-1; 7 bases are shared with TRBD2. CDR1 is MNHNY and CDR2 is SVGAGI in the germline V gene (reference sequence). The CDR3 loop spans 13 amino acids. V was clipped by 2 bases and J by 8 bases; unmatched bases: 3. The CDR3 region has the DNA TGTGCCAGCAGTTACATGGGAGGGTATGAGCAGTTCTTC. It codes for CASSYMGGYEQFF.

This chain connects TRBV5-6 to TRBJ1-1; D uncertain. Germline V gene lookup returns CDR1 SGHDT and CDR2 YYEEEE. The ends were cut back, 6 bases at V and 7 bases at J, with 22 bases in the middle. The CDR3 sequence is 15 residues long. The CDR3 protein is CASTPRGGVSVEAFF. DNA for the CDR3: TGTGCCAGCACCCCGCGGGGTGGAGTGTCAGTTGAAGCTTTCTTT.

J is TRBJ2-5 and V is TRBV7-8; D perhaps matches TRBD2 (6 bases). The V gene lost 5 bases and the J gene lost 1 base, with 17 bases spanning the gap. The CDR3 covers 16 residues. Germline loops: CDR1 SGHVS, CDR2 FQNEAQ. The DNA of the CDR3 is TGTGCCAGCAGCCCGCGCCGTGGGGGACTCCAAGAGACCCAGTACTTC. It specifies CASSPRRGGLQETQYF.

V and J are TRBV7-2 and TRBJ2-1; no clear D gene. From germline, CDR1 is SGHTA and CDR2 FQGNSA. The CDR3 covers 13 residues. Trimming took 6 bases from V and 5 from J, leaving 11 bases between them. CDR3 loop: CASSLSRNNEQFF. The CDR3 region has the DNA TGTGCCAGCAGTCTTTCCAGGAACAATGAGCAGTTCTTC.